Below, 10 T cell receptor beta chains from the same sample are listed, as sequenced in a study of OX40 agonist ivuxolimab in advanced cancers. Sequenced by immunoSEQ multiplex PCR; TCRdb stores in-frame clones only, minus some. The data hold roughly 6,500 clones, with roughly three quarters observed a single time. The material was CD4+ or CD8+ T cells sorted from blood, obtained in a trial of the OX40 agonist ivuxolimab. The receptor source for this set is an adult with an advanced solid tumor such as melanoma, head and neck, liver or kidney cancer.

V gene TRBV2 combines with J gene TRBJ1-6; D possibly corresponds to TRBD1 (6 bases). CDR1 and CDR2 from the germline V gene are SNHLY and FYNNEI. This CDR3 is built from 16 residues. Trimming stripped 8 bases from V and 3 bases from J, with 17 bases between. The CDR3 here is CASRRRGTVYNSPLHF. CDR3 sequence (DNA): TGTGCCAGCCGCAGGAGGGGGACGGTCTATAATTCACCCCTCCACTTT.

The rearrangement joins TRBV5-6 to TRBJ2-7; D unresolved. Trimming removed 3 bases at V and 0 bases at J, with 10 bases between. CDR3 length equals 14 residues. Looked up from germline, CDR1 is SGHDT and CDR2 is YYEEEE. The CDR3 bases are TGTGCCAGCAGCTCTGGGGTGAGCTCCTACGAGCAGTACTTC. It encodes CASSSGVSSYEQYF.

The rearrangement links TRBV5-4 to TRBJ2-7, with D unclear. This CDR3 is built from 15 residues. With 3 bases removed from V and 2 bases from J, the gap between germline ends came to 15 bases. Germline assignment: CDR1 SGHNT and CDR2 YYREEE (reference sequence). The CDR3 spells CASSSLYTETYEQYF. The CDR3 DNA follows: TGTGCCAGCAGCTCCCTTTATACAGAGACCTACGAGCAGTACTTC.

This clone occurred a few times. The J gene is TRBJ1-5, the V gene TRBV6-1, with 9 bases that match TRBD1. The junction had 7 bases not matched to a gene; V was cut back by 4 bases and J by 3 bases. This CDR3 comprises 16 residues. Per the germline V gene, CDR1 is MNHNS and CDR2 is SASEGT. The CDR3 region is CASSARTGALNQPQHF. CDR3 bases: TGTGCCAGCAGTGCGAGGACAGGGGCTCTCAATCAGCCCCAGCATTTT.

The rearrangement joins TRBV19 to TRBJ2-3, with 7 bases that match TRBD2. CDR3 length: 15 residues. V lost 3 bases and J lost 1; bases outside the gene matches: 4. Germline lookup yields CDR1 LNHDA and CDR2 SQIVND (reference sequence). The chain's CDR3 is CASSIASGRTDTQYF. CDR3 nucleotide sequence: TGTGCCAGTAGTATCGCTAGCGGACGCACAGATACGCAGTATTTT.

V gene TRBV4-2 combines with J gene TRBJ1-5, with D unresolved. V dropped 0 bases and J dropped 1 base, with 10 bases sitting between them. The V gene's germline CDR1 is LGHNA and CDR2 YNFKEQ. CDR3 length: 16 amino acids. The CDR3 loop is CASSQDDLASNQPQHF. In nucleotides, the CDR3 is TGTGCCAGCAGCCAAGATGATCTTGCGAGCAATCAGCCCCAGCATTTT.

The V gene is TRBV4-3, the J gene TRBJ2-2; D unclear. The CDR3 extends over 11 amino acids. Germline V gene lookup returns CDR1 LGHNA and CDR2 YSLEER. Trimming shortened V by 3 bases and J by 7 bases, and 3 bases separated the two germline ends. The chain's CDR3 is CASSQYGELFF. CDR3 DNA: TGCGCCAGCAGCCAGTACGGGGAGCTGTTTTTT.

By share, this clone counts as medium-sized. The rearrangement links TRBV28 to TRBJ2-1, with a weak D call TRBD1 (6 bases). With 5 bases removed from V and 0 bases from J, the gap between germline ends came to 11 bases. The CDR3 extends over 15 amino acids. Germline CDR1 MDHEN, CDR2 SYDVKM. The CDR3, as DNA: TGTGCCAGCAGTGGCACAGGGAGCTCCTACAATGAGCAGTTCTTC. Amino acid sequence: CASSGTGSSYNEQFF.

This chain joins TRBV5-1 and TRBJ2-5; the D gene could be TRBD1 or TRBD2 (6 bases each). Germline assignment: CDR1 SGHRS and CDR2 YFSETQ. Trimming removed 3 bases from V and 1 base from J, with 13 bases in between. The CDR3 extends over 15 amino acids. The CDR3 protein is CASSSPGAFQETQYF. For the CDR3, the DNA is TGCGCCAGCAGCTCACCGGGGGCCTTCCAAGAGACCCAGTACTTC. The full variable domain, in which reference TRBV5-1 and TRBJ2-5 provide the parts outside the CDR3, is KAGVTQTPRYLIKTRGQQVTLSCSPISGHRSVSWYQQTPGQGLQFLFEYFSETQRNKGNFPGRFSGRQFSNSRSEMNVSTLELGDSALYLCASSSPGAFQETQYFGPGTRLLVL.

The J gene is TRBJ2-4, the V gene TRBV12-5; unclear D gene. Trimming shortened V by 2 bases and J by 0 bases, and 14 bases separated the two germline ends. The germline gives CDR1 LGHNT, CDR2 FRNRAP. The CDR3 covers 17 residues. The CDR3 DNA is TGTGCTAGTGGTTTGATATCCAGGTGGGAAGCCAAAAACATTCAGTACTTC. Amino acids: CASGLISRWEAKNIQYF.